This T cell receptor beta chain came from a study of PD-L1 blockade in urothelial cancer. The time point is: peripheral blood 6 weeks after treatment start. The length of the CDR3 is 15 residues. The germline V gene has CDR1 LNHDA and CDR2 SQIVND (reference sequence). The trim removed 5 bases at V and 6 bases at J, leaving 7 bases unmatched. Measured with immunoSEQ multiplex PCR; TCRdb has only the in-frame clones, and not every one. The sample holds 100,000 to 150,000 clones; roughly 83% are singletons and the top ten take 2.4%. This chain links TRBV19 with TRBJ1-6, with 7 bases that match TRBD1. The source material was PBMCs, sampled around atezolizumab (anti-PD-L1) treatment. The receptor comes from a man aged 45-60 years with urothelial cancer. CDR3 in amino acids: CASSPYRGRNSPLHF. As DNA, the CDR3 is TGTGCCAGTAGTCCCTACAGGGGCCGTAATTCACCCCTCCACTTT.